The clone carrying this T cell receptor beta chain was detected ten times or more. Antigen specificity is unknown. The TCR beta CDR3 regions underwent amplification using RNA transcripts as the source. A set of HTBI primers served as the primers for a first-round RT-PCR of the TCR CDR3. MiXCR was run by TCRdb on the multiplex PCR reads, yielding one entry per CDR3 protein. Among about 620,000 distinct CDR3 sequences, around 16% were seen once, and the ten largest hold 3% to 4%. These data belong to a study of T cells in Graves' hyperthyroidism and ophthalmopathy. Study-level results: Model output signaled ophthalmopathy a median roughly 6.1 months ahead of onset. Peripheral blood also featured most of the thyroid clonotypes expanded above 0.001.

Across 18 months, stable Graves' hyperthyroidism was marked by no progression to ophthalmopathy. This TCR was sampled from a woman younger than 45 with Graves' hyperthyroidism. What was sequenced was blood.

The CDR3 protein is CATSVQGETQYF. CDR3 DNA: TGTGCCACCTCAGTCCAAGGGGAGACCCAGTACTTC. The chain links TRBV19 to TRBJ2-5, with unresolved D. Trimming removed 10 bases at V and 5 bases at J, with 14 bases between. The CDR3 is 12 amino acids. CDR1 is LNHDA, CDR2 SQIVND, per germline (reference sequence).